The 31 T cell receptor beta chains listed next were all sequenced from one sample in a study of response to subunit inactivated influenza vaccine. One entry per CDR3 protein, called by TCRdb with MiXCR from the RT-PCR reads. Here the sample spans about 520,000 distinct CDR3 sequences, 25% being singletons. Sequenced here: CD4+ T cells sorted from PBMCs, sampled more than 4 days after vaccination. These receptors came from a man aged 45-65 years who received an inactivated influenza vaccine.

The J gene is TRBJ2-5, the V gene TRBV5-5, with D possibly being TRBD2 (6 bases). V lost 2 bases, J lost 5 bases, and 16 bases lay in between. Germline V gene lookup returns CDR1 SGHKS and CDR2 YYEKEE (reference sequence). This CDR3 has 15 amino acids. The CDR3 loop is CASSLTRLEAETQYF. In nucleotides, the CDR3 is TGTGCCAGCAGCTTAACTCGACTAGAGGCGGAGACCCAGTACTTC.

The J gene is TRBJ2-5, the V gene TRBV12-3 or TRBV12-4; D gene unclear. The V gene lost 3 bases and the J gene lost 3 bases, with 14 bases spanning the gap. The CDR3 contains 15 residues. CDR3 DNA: TGTGCCAGCAGTTTTTACAGTCTACACGAAGAGACCCAGTACTTC. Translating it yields CASSFYSLHEETQYF.

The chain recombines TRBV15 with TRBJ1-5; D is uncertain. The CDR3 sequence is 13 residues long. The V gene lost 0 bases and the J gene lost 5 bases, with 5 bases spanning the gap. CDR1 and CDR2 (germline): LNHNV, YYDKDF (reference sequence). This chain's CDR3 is CATSREPDQPQHF. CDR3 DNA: TGTGCCACCAGCAGAGAACCCGATCAGCCCCAGCATTTT.

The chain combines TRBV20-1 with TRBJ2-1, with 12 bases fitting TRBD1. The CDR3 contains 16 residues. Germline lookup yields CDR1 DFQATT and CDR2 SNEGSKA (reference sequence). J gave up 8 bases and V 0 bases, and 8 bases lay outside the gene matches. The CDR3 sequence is CSARDLTGTGGHEQFF. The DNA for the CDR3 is TGCAGTGCTAGAGATCTCACCGGGACAGGGGGCCATGAGCAGTTCTTC.

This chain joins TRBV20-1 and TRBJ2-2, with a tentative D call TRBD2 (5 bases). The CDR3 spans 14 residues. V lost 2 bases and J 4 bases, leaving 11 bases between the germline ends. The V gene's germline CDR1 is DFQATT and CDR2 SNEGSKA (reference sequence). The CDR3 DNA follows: TGCAGTGCTAGATTGGCTAGCCGCACCGGGGAGCTGTTTTTT. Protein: CSARLASRTGELFF.

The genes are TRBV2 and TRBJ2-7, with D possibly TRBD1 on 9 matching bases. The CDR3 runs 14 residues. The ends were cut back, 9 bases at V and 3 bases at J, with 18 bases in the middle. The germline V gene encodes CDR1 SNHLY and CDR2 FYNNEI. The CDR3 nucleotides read TGTGCCAGTCGCGGGAGGACAGGGGACTACGAGCAGTACTTC. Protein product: CASRGRTGDYEQYF.

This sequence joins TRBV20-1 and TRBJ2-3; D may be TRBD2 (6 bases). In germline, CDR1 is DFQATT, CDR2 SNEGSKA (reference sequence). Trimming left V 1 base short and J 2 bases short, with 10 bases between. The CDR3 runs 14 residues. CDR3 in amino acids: CSARGDLITDTQYF. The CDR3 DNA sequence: TGCAGTGCTAGAGGGGACTTAATCACAGATACGCAGTATTTT.

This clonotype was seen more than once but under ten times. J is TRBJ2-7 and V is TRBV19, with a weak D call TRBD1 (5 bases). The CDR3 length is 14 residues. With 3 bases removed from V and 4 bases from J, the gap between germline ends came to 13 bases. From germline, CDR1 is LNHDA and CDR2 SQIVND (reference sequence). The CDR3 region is CASSIPDMAYEQYF. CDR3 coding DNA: TGTGCCAGTAGTATCCCGGACATGGCGTACGAGCAGTACTTC.

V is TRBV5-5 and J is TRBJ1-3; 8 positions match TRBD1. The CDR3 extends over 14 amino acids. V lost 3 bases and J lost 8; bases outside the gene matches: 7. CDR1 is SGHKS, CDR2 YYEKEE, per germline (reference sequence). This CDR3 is CASSWDRSKDTIYF. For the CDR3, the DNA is TGTGCCAGCAGCTGGGACAGGTCGAAAGACACCATATATTTT.

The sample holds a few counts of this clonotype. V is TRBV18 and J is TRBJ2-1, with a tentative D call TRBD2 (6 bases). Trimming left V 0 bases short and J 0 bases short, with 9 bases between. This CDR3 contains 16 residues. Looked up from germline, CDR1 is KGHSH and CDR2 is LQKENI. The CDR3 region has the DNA TGTGCCAGCTCACCACCGGGACTTCGCTCCTACAATGAGCAGTTCTTC. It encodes CASSPPGLRSYNEQFF.

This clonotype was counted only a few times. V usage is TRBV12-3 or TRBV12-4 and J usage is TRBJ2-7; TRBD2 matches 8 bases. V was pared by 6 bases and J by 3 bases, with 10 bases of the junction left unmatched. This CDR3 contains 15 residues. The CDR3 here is CASSPSGRGDYEQYF. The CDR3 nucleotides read TGTGCCAGCAGCCCCAGCGGGCGGGGGGACTACGAGCAGTACTTC.

The CDR3 region is CASIPRTGYNEQFF. CDR3 nucleotides: TGTGCCAGCATCCCCCGGACAGGCTACAATGAGCAGTTCTTC. The V and J genes are TRBV6-2 or TRBV6-3 and TRBJ2-1, with TRBD1 matching 7 bases. The J segment lost 3 bases and the V segment lost 7 bases, leaving 6 bases of the junction unmatched. The germline V gene encodes CDR1 MNHEY and CDR2 SVGEGT. This CDR3 region has 14 residues.

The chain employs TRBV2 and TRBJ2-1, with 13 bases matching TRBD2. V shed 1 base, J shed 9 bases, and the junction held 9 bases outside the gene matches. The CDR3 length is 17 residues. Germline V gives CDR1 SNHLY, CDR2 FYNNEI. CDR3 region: CASSEGNPGLAGSEQFF. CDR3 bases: TGTGCCAGCAGTGAAGGAAACCCGGGACTAGCGGGAAGTGAGCAGTTCTTC.

The CDR3 is CSASKAGAGGTGELFF. The CDR3 coding sequence is TGCAGTGCTAGCAAAGCGGGGGCTGGAGGAACCGGGGAGCTGTTTTTT. The chain joins TRBV20-1 to TRBJ2-2; 8 positions match TRBD2. The V and J ends lost 3 bases and 5 bases, in that order; junction bases with no gene match: 11. There are 16 residues in the CDR3. Germline V gene data show CDR1 as DFQATT and CDR2 as SNEGSKA (reference sequence).

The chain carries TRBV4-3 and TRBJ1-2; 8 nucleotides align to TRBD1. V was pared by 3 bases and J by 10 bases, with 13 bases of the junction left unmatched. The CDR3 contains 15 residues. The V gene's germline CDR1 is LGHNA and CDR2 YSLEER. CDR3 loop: CASSQGQDNSMDYTF. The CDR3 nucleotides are TGCGCCAGCAGCCAGGGACAGGATAATTCTATGGACTACACCTTC.

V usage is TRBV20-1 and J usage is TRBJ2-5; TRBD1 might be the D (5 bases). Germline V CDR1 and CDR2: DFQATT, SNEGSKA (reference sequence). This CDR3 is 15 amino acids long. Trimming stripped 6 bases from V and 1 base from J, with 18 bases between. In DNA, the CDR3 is TGCAGTGCCCTGACAGCGCGAAATATCCAAGAGACCCAGTACTTC. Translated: CSALTARNIQETQYF.

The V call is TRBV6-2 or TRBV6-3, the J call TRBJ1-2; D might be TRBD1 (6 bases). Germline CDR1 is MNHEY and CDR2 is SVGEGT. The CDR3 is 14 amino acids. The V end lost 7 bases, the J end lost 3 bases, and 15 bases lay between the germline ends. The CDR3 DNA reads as TGTGCCAGCAACCCTCAGGGGAAGGACTATGGCTACACCTTC. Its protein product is CASNPQGKDYGYTF.

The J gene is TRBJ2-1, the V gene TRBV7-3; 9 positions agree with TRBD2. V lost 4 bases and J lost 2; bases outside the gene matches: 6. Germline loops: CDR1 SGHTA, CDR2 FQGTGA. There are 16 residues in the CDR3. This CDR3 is CASSSSSGSAYNEQFF. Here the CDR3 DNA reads TGTGCCAGCAGCTCGAGTAGCGGGAGCGCCTACAATGAGCAGTTCTTC.

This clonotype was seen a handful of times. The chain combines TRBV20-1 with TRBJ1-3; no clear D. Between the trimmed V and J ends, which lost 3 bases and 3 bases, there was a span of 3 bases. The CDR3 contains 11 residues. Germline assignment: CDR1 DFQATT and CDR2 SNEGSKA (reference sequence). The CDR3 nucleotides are TGCAGTGCTAGTATTGGAAACACCATATATTTT. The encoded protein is CSASIGNTIYF.

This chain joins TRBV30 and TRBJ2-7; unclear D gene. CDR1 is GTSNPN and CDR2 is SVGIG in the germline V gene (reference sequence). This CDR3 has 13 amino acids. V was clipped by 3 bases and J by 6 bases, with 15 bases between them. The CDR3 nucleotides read TGTGCCTGGAGGAGGAACCCGTCGGGCGAGCAGTACTTC. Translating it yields CAWRRNPSGEQYF.

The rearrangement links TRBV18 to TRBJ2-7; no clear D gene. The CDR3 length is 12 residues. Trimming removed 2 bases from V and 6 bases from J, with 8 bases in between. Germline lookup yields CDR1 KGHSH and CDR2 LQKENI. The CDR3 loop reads CASSPARFEQYF. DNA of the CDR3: TGTGCCAGCTCACCAGCAAGGTTCGAGCAGTACTTC.

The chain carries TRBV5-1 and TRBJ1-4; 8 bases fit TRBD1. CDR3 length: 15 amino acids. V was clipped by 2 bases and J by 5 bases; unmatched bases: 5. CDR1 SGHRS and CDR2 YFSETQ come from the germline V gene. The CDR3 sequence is CASSFTGTGNEKLFF. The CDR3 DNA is TGCGCCAGCAGCTTTACCGGGACAGGAAATGAAAAACTGTTTTTT.

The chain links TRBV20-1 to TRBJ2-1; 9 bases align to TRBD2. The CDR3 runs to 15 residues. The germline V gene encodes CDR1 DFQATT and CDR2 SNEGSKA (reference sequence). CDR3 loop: CSANSGSESYNEQFF. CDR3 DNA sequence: TGCAGCGCCAATAGCGGGAGCGAATCCTACAATGAGCAGTTCTTC.

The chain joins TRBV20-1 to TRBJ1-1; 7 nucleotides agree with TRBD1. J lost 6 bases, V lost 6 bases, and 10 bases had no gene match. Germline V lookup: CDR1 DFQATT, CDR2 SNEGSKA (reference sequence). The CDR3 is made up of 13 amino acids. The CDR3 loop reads CSAKQGLTPEAFF. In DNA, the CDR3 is TGCAGTGCAAAACAGGGGTTAACCCCTGAAGCTTTCTTT.

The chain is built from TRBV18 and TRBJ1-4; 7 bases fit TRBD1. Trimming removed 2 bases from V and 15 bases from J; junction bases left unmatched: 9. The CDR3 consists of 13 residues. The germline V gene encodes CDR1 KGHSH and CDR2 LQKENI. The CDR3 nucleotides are TGTGCCAGCTCACCATCCCGGACAGGCAAATTGTTTTTT. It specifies CASSPSRTGKLFF. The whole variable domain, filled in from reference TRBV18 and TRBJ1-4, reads NAGVMQNPRHLVRRRGQEARLRCSPMKGHSHVYWYRQLPEEGLKFMVYLQKENIIDESGMPKERFSAEFPKEGPSILRIQQVVRGDSAAYFCASSPSRTGKLFFGSGTQLSVL.

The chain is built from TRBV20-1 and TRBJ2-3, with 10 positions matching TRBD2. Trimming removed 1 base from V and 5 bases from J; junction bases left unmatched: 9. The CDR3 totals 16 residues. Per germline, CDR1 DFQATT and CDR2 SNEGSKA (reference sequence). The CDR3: CSARGSSGSVRDTQYF. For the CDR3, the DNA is TGCAGTGCTAGAGGATCTAGCGGGAGCGTTCGAGATACGCAGTATTTT.

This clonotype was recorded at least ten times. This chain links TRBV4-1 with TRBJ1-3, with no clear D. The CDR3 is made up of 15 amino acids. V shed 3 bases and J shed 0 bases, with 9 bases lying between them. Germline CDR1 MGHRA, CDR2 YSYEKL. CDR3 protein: CASSQGMGSGNTIYF. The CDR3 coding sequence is TGCGCCAGCAGCCAGGGAATGGGCTCTGGAAACACCATATATTTT.

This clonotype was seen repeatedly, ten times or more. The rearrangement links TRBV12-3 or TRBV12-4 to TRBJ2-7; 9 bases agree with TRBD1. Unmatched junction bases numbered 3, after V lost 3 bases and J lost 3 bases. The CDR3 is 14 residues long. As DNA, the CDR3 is TGTGCCAGCAGTTTCAGGACAGGGGACTACGAGCAGTACTTC. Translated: CASSFRTGDYEQYF.

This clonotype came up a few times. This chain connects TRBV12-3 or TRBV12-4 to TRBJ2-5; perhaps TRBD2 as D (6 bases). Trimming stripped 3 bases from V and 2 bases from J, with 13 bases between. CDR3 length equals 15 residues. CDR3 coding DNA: TGTGCCAGCAGTTTTTTCGCGGGGCCACAAGAGACCCAGTACTTC. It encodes CASSFFAGPQETQYF.

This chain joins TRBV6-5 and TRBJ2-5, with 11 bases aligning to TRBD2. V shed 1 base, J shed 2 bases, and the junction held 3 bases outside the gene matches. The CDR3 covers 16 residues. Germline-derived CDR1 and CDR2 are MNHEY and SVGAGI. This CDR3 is CASSYWLAGGQETQYF. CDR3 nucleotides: TGTGCCAGCAGTTACTGGCTAGCGGGGGGACAAGAGACCCAGTACTTC.

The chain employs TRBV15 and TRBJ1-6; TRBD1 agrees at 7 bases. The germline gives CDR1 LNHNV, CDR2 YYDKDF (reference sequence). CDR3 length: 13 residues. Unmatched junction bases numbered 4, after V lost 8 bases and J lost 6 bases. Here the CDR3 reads CATGGQVNSPLHF. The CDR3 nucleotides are TGTGCCACCGGTGGACAGGTTAATTCACCCCTCCACTTT.